This TCR beta chain is from a study of T cells in Graves' hyperthyroidism and ophthalmopathy (dated by TCRdb to the late 2010s). With regard to the full study: Peripheral blood samples were taken at the time of initial diagnosis, prior to any treatment. To identify TCR V-J signatures that set the groups apart, the researchers used a discovery cohort of more than 95 patients, made up of 40 to 45 with Graves' ophthalmopathy and around 58 with stable Graves' hyperthyroidism. Whether ophthalmopathy could be predicted prospectively was tested in an independent validation cohort made up of roughly 19 hyperthyroidism patients plus 17 patients who later progressed to ophthalmopathy. The approximately 90 discovery patients were divided at random into training and test sets in a 7:3 ratio. In six Graves' hyperthyroidism patients, the study also compared T-cell repertoires from thyroid tissue with T-cell repertoires from blood. After blood sampling, hyperthyroidism patients were treated with methimazole at a starting dose of 30 mg daily, and ophthalmopathy patients were treated with high-dose intravenous methylprednisolone. According to the paper, TCR Vbeta CDR3 sequencing was carried out on more than 120 peripheral blood samples, which came from about 45 ophthalmopathy, some 73 hyperthyroidism and some 17 progressor patients.

The investigation overall reported the following: Sample size was not statistically predetermined, and blinding of investigators to group allocation was not performed. In validation, the model predicted progression to ophthalmopathy a median of about 6.5 months before onset, with roughly 70% sensitivity and just under 75% specificity. A 13 V-J signature model separated ophthalmopathy from stable hyperthyroidism, with around 90% sensitivity and about 81% specificity in cross-validation and 80%/75% in testing. Most expanded thyroid clonotypes (frequency above 0.001) were also detected in blood, suggesting blood repertoires may reflect thyroid immune responses.

The TCR beta CDR3 regions were amplified from the RNA transcripts. A first-round RT-PCR of the TCR CDR3 used the HTBI primer set with the Qiagen OneStep RT-PCR kit. The libraries were constructed in a second round of multiplex PCR and then size-selected and purified. Libraries were sequenced paired-end with 100 bp reads on an Illumina HiSeq2000. The original pipeline was this. SOAPnuke was used to process the raw data, removing reads that contained adapters or uncalled bases, had a mean Phred below 15, or lacked an exact match to the constant primer or identifier. COPE v1.2.5 was used to merge high-quality paired reads, and clonotypes were defined as unique nucleotide sequences. Clonotypes were aligned to IMGT TRBV, TRBD and TRBJ reference segments using MiTCR v1.1. The analysis was restricted to V-J combinations with a frequency above 0.0001, which together covered 99% to 99.2% of the repertoires. The TCS score was defined as F50 (clonal expansion) divided by E x V (chaos), with BLOSUM62-based TCRdist calculated between CDR3 peptides within each V-J. Welch's t-statistics and random forest reduced around 510 V-J features to 10 to 15, which were used in a naive Bayes classifier (R e1071). TCRdb trimmed the raw reads at Q25, called clones with MiXCR and kept productive beta chains. Each record represents a unique CDR3 protein, reported with the most common genes and DNA among its rows. The V and J calls reflect TCRdb's pipeline rather than the authors' work. The sample records hundreds of thousands of distinct CDR3 sequences, more than 14% of which are singletons. Approximately 13% of the sample is taken by the ten largest.

In the ophthalmopathy patients, disease was moderately to severely active, with a Clinical Activity Score of 3 or more, a NOSPECS grade of 4 or more, and a duration of less than 3 months. Any patient with an uncontrolled infection, another autoimmune disease, pregnancy or lactation was excluded. Diagnoses relied on clinical symptoms, serum thyroxine and TRAb, thyroid ultrasound and orbital computed tomography. Ficoll-Paque density gradient centrifugation was used to isolate PBMCs from under 11 ml of fresh peripheral blood. Total RNA was extracted using Trizol reagent, and RNA quality was assessed on an Agilent 2100 Bioanalyzer. Sequences SQVTM (CDR1) and ANQGSEA (CDR2) are obtained from the germline V gene. The CDR3 sequence holds 13 residues, the cysteine and phenylalanine included. The entry retains the CDR3 DNA only, 39 bases that are in frame from base 1. Between the V and J ends, shortened by 3 bases and 1 base respectively, the junction contains 9 bases.

This clonotype was observed many times. Its antigen specificity is not known. No much larger clonotype is one base removed from it; base qualities were not supplied. The source is a woman aged 45-60 years with Graves' ophthalmopathy. The sample consisted of blood. The sequence is built from TRBV29-1 and TRBJ1-1; there is no confident call for the D gene. The CDR3 has the sequence CSVDLGRNTEAFF. The nucleotide sequence reads as follows: TGCAGCGTTGATCTAGGGAGGAACACTGAAGCTTTCTTT.